Each of the 3 T cell receptor beta chains below was sequenced from the same sample in a study of memory CD4+ T cells and cytomegalovirus serostatus. Clones were read by immunoSEQ multiplex PCR, and TCRdb kept only the in-frame ones, dropping some. The sample has approximately 53,000 clones, about 73% seen once. The sort gate was single viable CD3+CD4+CD8-CD45RO+ cells for memory CD4+ T cells. The material sequenced was memory CD4+ T cells from blood. These receptor sequences come from an adult in good health and CMV-seronegative.

The rearrangement uses TRBV5-6 and TRBJ1-5; TRBD1 agrees at 9 bases. J lost 0 bases, V lost 4 bases, and 5 bases had no gene match. Per germline, CDR1 SGHDT and CDR2 YYEEEE. The CDR3 contains 16 residues. The CDR3: CASSRTGEASNQPQHF. CDR3 DNA sequence: TGTGCCAGCAGCCGGACAGGGGAAGCTAGCAATCAGCCCCAGCATTTT.

CDR3 sequence reads: CASSTPGTGRANYGYTF. In nucleotides, the CDR3 is TGTGCCAGTAGTACTCCCGGGACGGGCCGTGCTAACTATGGCTACACCTTC. This chain joins TRBV19 and TRBJ1-2; a weak D match, TRBD1 (5 bases). The CDR3 loop spans 17 amino acids. Germline-derived CDR1 and CDR2 are LNHDA and SQIVND (reference sequence). The ends were cut back, 4 bases at V and 0 bases at J, with 18 bases in the middle.

The chain has TRBV19 and TRBJ1-2, with TRBD1 matching over 11 bases. CDR1 is LNHDA, CDR2 SQIVND, per germline (reference sequence). Losses at the gene ends were 1 base for V and 7 bases for J; bases not matched to a gene: 2. This CDR3 is built from 14 residues. CDR3 region: CASSIGTGGGGYTF. The CDR3 region has the DNA TGTGCCAGTAGTATAGGGACAGGGGGCGGTGGCTACACCTTC.